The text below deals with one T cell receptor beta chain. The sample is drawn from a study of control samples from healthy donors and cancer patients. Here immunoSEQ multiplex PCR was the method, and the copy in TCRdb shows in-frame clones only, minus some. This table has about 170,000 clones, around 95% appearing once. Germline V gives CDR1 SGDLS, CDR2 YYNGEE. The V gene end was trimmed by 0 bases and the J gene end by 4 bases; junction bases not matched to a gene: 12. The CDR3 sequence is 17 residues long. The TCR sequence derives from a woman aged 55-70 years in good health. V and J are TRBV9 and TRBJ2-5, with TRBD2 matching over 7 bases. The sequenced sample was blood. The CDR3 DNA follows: TGTGCCAGCAGCGTAGGAAGGGGAGGGTTGTTAGGAGAGACCCAGTACTTC. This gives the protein CASSVGRGGLLGETQYF.